This paragraph covers one T cell receptor beta chain sequence. Treatment reported: roughly 19 received Ad26.COV2.S at low or high dose, single or two shots; roughly 5 received placebo; per-sample allocation not given. It was on day 63 after the first vaccine or placebo injection that samples were taken. Based in Boston, the donor was an adult of 18-55 years. An Ad26 vector that expressed Wuhan-strain SARS-CoV-2 spike constituted the vaccine. Libraries were prepared by immunoSEQ multiplex PCR; TCRdb keeps only in-frame clonotypes and omits some of them. This table holds roughly 350,000 clones, 80% to 90% found once. This specimen belongs to a study of Ad26.COV2.S vaccination and SARS-CoV-2 variants. Looking at the study overall: Intramuscular Ad26.COV2.S at 5x10^10 or 1x10^11 viral particles.

Germline-derived CDR1 and CDR2 are GTSNPN and SVGIG (reference sequence). The CDR3 covers 14 residues. V was clipped by 5 bases and J by 5 bases; unmatched bases: 10. The genes are TRBV30 and TRBJ2-5, with 8 bases lining up with TRBD1. This specimen consisted of peripheral blood, obtained in a trial of Ad26.COV2.S vaccine versus placebo. The sequence came from a person aged 18-65 years who received the Ad26.COV2.S COVID-19 vaccine or a placebo. Here the CDR3 reads CAWVLQGGSETQYF. For the CDR3, the DNA is TGTGCCTGGGTACTACAGGGGGGAAGTGAGACCCAGTACTTC.